Below are 15 T cell receptor gamma chains sequenced from a single sample in a study of Vδ1+ human thymocytes. General observations from the study: Thymic TRG and TRD repertoires appeared highly polyclonal.

Sequences come from RNA converted to cDNA by reverse transcription. Multiplex PCR used pooled V-gene forward primers and a constant-region reverse primer to amplify CDR3s. TCRdb reran clone calling via CATT on the multiplex PCR reads. The sample lists 25,000 to 35,000 gamma-chain clones; around 20% were seen once. Their recognized antigens are unknown. Sequencing was performed on Vdelta1+ gamma-delta thymocytes from the thymus. Sample subset: FACS-sorted CD3+ TCRalphabeta- TCRVdelta1+ TCRVdelta2- thymocytes. Receptors were obtained from a boy under three years old who had congenital heart surgery.

In this sample, this clone turned up a few times. This chain uses TRGV9 with TRGJ1 or TRGJ2. Germline V CDR1 and CDR2: GITISATS, ISYDGTV (reference sequence). The CDR3 loop spans 12 amino acids. J lost 5 bases, V lost 3 bases, and 4 bases had no gene match. CDR3 nucleotide sequence: TGTGCCTTGTGGGAGTTCAATTATAAGAAACTCTTT. It encodes CALWEFNYKKLF.

The gene calls are TRGV3 and TRGJ1 or TRGJ2. Germline values: CDR1 VTNTFY, CDR2 YDVSTARD (reference sequence). J lost 5 bases, V lost 0 bases, and 10 bases had no gene match. The CDR3 length is 15 residues. This chain's CDR3 is CATWDRPSCDYKKLF. As DNA, the CDR3 is TGTGCCACCTGGGACAGGCCTTCCTGCGATTATAAGAAACTCTTT.

The chain uses TRGV9 and TRGJ1 or TRGJ2. The CDR3 runs to 15 residues. The germline gives CDR1 GITISATS, CDR2 ISYDGTV (reference sequence). Germline trimming cut 2 bases from V and 12 bases from J; bases unmatched to any gene: 19. CDR3 sequence: CALWEDRGIDERKLF. CDR3 nucleotides: TGTGCCTTGTGGGAGGACCGCGGGATTGACGAAAGGAAACTCTTT.

The table lists this clone with a few counts. The gene calls are TRGV9 and TRGJ1 or TRGJ2. The CDR3 consists of 10 residues. Trimming at V came to 6 bases and at J to 5 bases, leaving 1 base not matched to a gene. CDR1 and CDR2 (germline): GITISATS, ISYDGTV (reference sequence). CDR3 nucleotide sequence: TGTGCCTTGTGGAATTATAAGAAACTCTTT. It codes for CALWNYKKLF.

In its sample, this clone was seen a few times. The chain uses TRGV5 and TRGJ1 or TRGJ2. Losses at the gene ends were 3 bases for V and 10 bases for J; bases not matched to a gene: 9. In germline, CDR1 is VINAFY, CDR2 YDVSNSKD. CDR3 length: 12 amino acids. Written as DNA, the CDR3 is TGTGCCACCTGGGACGGGAAAGAGAAGAAACTCTTT. As protein: CATWDGKEKKLF.

The rearrangement joins TRGV3 to TRGJ1 or TRGJ2. CDR1 and CDR2 from the germline V gene are VTNTFY and YDVSTARD (reference sequence). The CDR3 extends over 15 amino acids. V shed 0 bases, J shed 3 bases, and the junction held 8 bases outside the gene matches. The CDR3 DNA reads as TGTGCCACCTGGGACAGGCCCCATTTTTATTATAAGAAACTCTTT. Its translation is CATWDRPHFYYKKLF.

Concerning this clone: This sample also contains other DNA sequences that code for the same CDR3. The chain has TRGV9 and TRGJP. Germline V gene data show CDR1 as GITISATS and CDR2 as ISYDGTV (reference sequence). J lost 4 bases, V lost 0 bases, and 3 bases had no gene match. The CDR3 runs 17 residues. CDR3 in DNA: TGTGCCTTGTGGGAGGTGGGTCAAGAGTTGGGCAAAAAAATCAAGGTATTT. Translated: CALWEVGQELGKKIKVF.

This clone was picked up a small number of times. This may come from a read error, since a much larger clone is one base off. The same CDR3 can be traced to other DNA sequences in this sample. The chain employs TRGV3 and TRGJ1 or TRGJ2. Germline V lookup: CDR1 VTNTFY, CDR2 YDVSTARD (reference sequence). The CDR3 loop spans 14 amino acids. Trimming at V came to 0 bases and at J to 4 bases, leaving 6 bases not matched to a gene. The CDR3 DNA reads as TGTGCCACCTGGGACAGGCCGGGCTATTATAAGAAACTCTTT. Amino acid sequence: CATWDRPGYYKKLF.

A remark on this clone: Other nucleotide sequences from this sample produce the same CDR3. The chain uses TRGV5 and TRGJ1 or TRGJ2. Looked up from germline, CDR1 is VINAFY and CDR2 is YDVSNSKD. The trim removed 3 bases at V and 5 bases at J, leaving 10 bases unmatched. CDR3 length equals 14 residues. CDR3 amino acids: CATWDRPLDYKKLF. In nucleotides, the CDR3 is TGTGCCACCTGGGACCGCCCTTTGGATTATAAGAAACTCTTT.

As for this clone: A much larger clone is a single base away; this may be a read error. This chain connects TRGV5 to TRGJ1 or TRGJ2. The CDR3 totals 14 residues. Germline values: CDR1 VINAFY, CDR2 YDVSNSKD. V lost 0 bases and J lost 2; bases outside the gene matches: 4. CDR3 sequence reads: CATWDRTDYYKKLF. The CDR3 coding sequence is TGTGCCACCTGGGACAGGACGGATTATTATAAGAAACTCTTT.

This clone is categorized as medium-sized. The chain links TRGV5 to TRGJ1 or TRGJ2. The CDR3 loop spans 11 amino acids. The V gene's germline CDR1 is VINAFY and CDR2 YDVSNSKD. Unmatched junction bases numbered 4, after V lost 0 bases and J lost 11 bases. This chain's CDR3 is CATWDRQEKLF. The CDR3 DNA sequence: TGTGCCACCTGGGACAGGCAGGAGAAACTCTTT.

The chain links TRGV4 to TRGJ1 or TRGJ2. CDR1 EGSTGY and CDR2 YDSYTSSV come from the germline V gene. The CDR3 runs to 14 residues. The J segment lost 3 bases and the V segment lost 2 bases, leaving 7 bases of the junction unmatched. CDR3 loop: CATWDEGPYYKKLF. The CDR3 bases are TGTGCCACCTGGGATGAGGGGCCTTATTATAAGAAACTCTTT.

This clone was observed a handful of times. The rearrangement joins TRGV2 to TRGJ1 or TRGJ2. CDR3 length: 13 residues. With V trimmed by 0 bases and J by 8 bases, 7 bases remained unmatched. CDR1 is EGSNGY and CDR2 is YDSYNSKV in the germline V gene. The CDR3 DNA reads TGTGCCACCTGGGACGGGCGGGCCCATAAGAAACTCTTT. Its translation is CATWDGRAHKKLF.

This clone was seen a few times. The chain combines TRGV9 with TRGJ1 or TRGJ2. Germline V gene lookup returns CDR1 GITISATS and CDR2 ISYDGTV (reference sequence). V shed 0 bases, J shed 0 bases, and the junction held 17 bases outside the gene matches. This CDR3 is built from 19 residues. DNA for the CDR3: TGTGCCTTGTGGGAGGTGCAGGTTGATCTTCACCTGAATTATTATAAGAAACTCTTT. Its protein is CALWEVQVDLHLNYYKKLF.

This clone was recorded once. The V gene is TRGV4, the J gene TRGJ1 or TRGJ2. The CDR3 is 14 residues long. V shed 2 bases and J 6 bases; nucleotides not matched to a gene: 10. Germline values: CDR1 EGSTGY, CDR2 YDSYTSSV. DNA of the CDR3: TGTGCCACCTGGGATGAAAGGAGGGGTTATAAGAAACTCTTT. It is translated as CATWDERRGYKKLF.